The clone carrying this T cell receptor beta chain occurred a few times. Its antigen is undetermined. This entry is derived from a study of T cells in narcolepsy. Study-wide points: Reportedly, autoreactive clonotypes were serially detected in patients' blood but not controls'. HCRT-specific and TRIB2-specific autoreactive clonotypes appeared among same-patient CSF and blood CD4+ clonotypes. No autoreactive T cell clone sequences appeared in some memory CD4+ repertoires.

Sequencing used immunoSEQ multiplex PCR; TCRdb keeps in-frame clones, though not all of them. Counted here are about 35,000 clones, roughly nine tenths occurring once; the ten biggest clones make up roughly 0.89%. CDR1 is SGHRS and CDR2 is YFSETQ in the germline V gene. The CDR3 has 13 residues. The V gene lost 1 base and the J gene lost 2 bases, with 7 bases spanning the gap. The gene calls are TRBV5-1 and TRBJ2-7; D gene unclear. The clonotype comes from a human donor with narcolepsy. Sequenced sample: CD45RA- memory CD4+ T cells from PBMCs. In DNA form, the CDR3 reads TGCGCCAGCAGCTTGTCAGGAGCCTACGAGCAGTACTTC. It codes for CASSLSGAYEQYF.